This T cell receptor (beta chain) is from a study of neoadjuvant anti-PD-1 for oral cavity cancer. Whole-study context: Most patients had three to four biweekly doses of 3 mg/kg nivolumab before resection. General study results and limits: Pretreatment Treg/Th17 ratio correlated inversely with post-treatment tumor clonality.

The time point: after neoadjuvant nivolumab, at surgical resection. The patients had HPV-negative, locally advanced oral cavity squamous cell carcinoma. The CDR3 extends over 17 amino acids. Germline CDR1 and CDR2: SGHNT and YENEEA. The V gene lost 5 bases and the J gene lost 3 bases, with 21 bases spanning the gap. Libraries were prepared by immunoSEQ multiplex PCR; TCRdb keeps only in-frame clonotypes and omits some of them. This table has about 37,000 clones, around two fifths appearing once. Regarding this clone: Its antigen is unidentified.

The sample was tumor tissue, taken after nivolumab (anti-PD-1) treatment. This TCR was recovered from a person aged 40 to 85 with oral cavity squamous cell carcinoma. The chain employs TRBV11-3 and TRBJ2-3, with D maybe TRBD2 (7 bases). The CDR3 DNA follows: TGTGCCAGCAGCCTCTCTTTTGGGGGGGCAGAGACAGATACGCAGTATTTT. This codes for CASSLSFGGAETDTQYF.